This T cell receptor (beta chain) was found in a study of T cells after yellow fever vaccination. Whole-study findings and limits: Compared with primary, the secondary response was weaker and peaked at day 5, not 15. The CD4 and CD8 compartments had a small share of their clonotypes in common. Most primary-vaccination clones reappeared after the booster (approximately 97% CD4, 75% to 90% CD8).

This clonotype was seen ten or more times. Its antigen is undetermined. This CDR3 has 14 amino acids. Between the trimmed V and J ends, which lost 0 bases and 1 base, there was a span of 7 bases. Germline values: CDR1 SGHRS, CDR2 YFSETQ. Researchers made TCR cDNA using 5'RACE template switching, and this step added a universal primer site and UMIs. Each CDR3 protein is one row after TCRdb ran MiXCR on the 5' RACE reads. The repertoire holds 400,000 or so distinct CDR3 sequences, around 20% seen once, with 15% to 20% in the top ten. The receptor's source is a man between 18 and 35 years old who received the YFV17D yellow fever vaccine. The sample was PBMCs, taken before the yellow fever booster vaccination. The rearrangement uses TRBV5-1 and TRBJ1-2; D unclear. DNA for the CDR3: TGCGCCAGCAGCTTGGAGTCCTATAACTATGGCTACACCTTC. Protein sequence: CASSLESYNYGYTF.